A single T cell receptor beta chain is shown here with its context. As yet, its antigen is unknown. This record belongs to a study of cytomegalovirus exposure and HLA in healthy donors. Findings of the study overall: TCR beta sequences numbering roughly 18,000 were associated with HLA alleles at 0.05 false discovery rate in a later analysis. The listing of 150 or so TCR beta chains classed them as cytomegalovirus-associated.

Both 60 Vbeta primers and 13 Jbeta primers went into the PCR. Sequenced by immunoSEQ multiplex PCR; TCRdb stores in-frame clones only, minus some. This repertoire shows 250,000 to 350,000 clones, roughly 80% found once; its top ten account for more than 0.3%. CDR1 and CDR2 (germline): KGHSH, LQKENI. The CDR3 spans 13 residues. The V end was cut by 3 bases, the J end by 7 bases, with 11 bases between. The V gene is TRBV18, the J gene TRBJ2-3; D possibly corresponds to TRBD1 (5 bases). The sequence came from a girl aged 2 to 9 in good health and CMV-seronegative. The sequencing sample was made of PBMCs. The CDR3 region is CASSPLRGNTQYF. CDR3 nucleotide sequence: TGTGCCAGCTCACCGCTAAGGGGCAATACGCAGTATTTT.